Presented here are 9 T cell receptor beta chains from one specimen sequenced in a study of cytomegalovirus exposure and HLA in healthy donors. The PCR made use of 60 Vbeta and 13 Jbeta primers. Sequenced by immunoSEQ multiplex PCR; TCRdb stores in-frame clones only, minus some. The sample carries approximately 120,000 clones, about 79% recorded once. The specimen sequenced was PBMCs. These receptor sequences come from a woman aged 45 to 65 in good health and CMV-seronegative.

The gene calls are TRBV10-3 and TRBJ2-5; 11 positions agree with TRBD2. The CDR3 loop spans 15 amino acids. Germline trimming cut 5 bases from V and 2 bases from J; bases unmatched to any gene: 4. Germline CDR1 and CDR2: ENHRY and SYGVKD. The CDR3 is CAISPGLAGQETQYF. In nucleotides, the CDR3 is TGTGCCATCAGTCCCGGACTAGCGGGTCAAGAGACCCAGTACTTC.

The table lists this clone with a count of one. The chain combines TRBV7-2 with TRBJ1-4; D unresolved. Trimming removed 1 base at V and 14 bases at J, with 14 bases between. The CDR3 runs 13 residues. Germline V gene data show CDR1 as SGHTA and CDR2 as FQGNSA. In DNA, the CDR3 is TGTGCCAGCAGCTTAGACCCGCGGAGGGCCCTGTTTTTT. Protein product: CASSLDPRRALFF.

This chain connects TRBV11-1 to TRBJ2-2; D gene uncertain. CDR1 and CDR2 from the germline V gene are SGHAT and FQDESV (reference sequence). Trimming removed 1 base from V and 5 bases from J, with 11 bases in between. This CDR3 contains 15 residues. The CDR3 DNA reads TGTGCCAGCAGCTTAGGGGCGCCCCGGACCGGGGAGCTGTTTTTT. Its protein is CASSLGAPRTGELFF.

The V and J genes are TRBV30 and TRBJ2-1, with D possibly being TRBD1 (6 bases). This CDR3 spans 12 amino acids. V lost 4 bases and J lost 7, with 11 bases in between. In germline, CDR1 is GTSNPN, CDR2 SVGIG (reference sequence). The CDR3 DNA reads as TGTGCCTGGAAGGTACAGGGAAATGAGCAGTTCTTC. Encoded protein: CAWKVQGNEQFF.

This sequence joins TRBV28 and TRBJ1-3; the D gene is possibly TRBD1 (6 bases). This CDR3 has 16 amino acids. CDR1 is MDHEN, CDR2 SYDVKM, per germline. V gave up 4 bases and J gave up 4 bases, with 17 bases separating them. The CDR3 sequence is CASSSPAAGAGNTIYF. CDR3 DNA sequence: TGTGCCAGCAGTTCCCCGGCGGCAGGGGCCGGAAACACCATATATTTT.

The sample holds a few counts of this clone. The chain carries TRBV5-1 and TRBJ2-3; TRBD2 matches at 9 bases. CDR3 size: 16 residues. Germline loops: CDR1 SGHRS, CDR2 YFSETQ. V lost 3 bases to trimming and J lost 5 bases; unmatched junction nucleotides: 10. Here the CDR3 DNA reads TGCGCCAGCAGCTGGTCCGGCGGGAGGGAGGAAGATACGCAGTATTTT. Translation gives CASSWSGGREEDTQYF.

V usage is TRBV7-9 and J usage is TRBJ2-5, with a possible D match to TRBD2 (6 bases). Trimming shortened V by 4 bases and J by 5 bases, and 14 bases separated the two germline ends. The CDR3 has 14 residues. CDR1 is SEHNR, CDR2 FQNEAQ, per germline (reference sequence). The CDR3 loop reads CASSSRSGTETQYF. The CDR3 region has the DNA TGTGCCAGCAGCTCCCGCTCCGGGACTGAGACCCAGTACTTC.

CDR3 in amino acids: CAISPSGTFGEQFF. CDR3 nucleotide sequence: TGTGCCATCAGCCCTAGCGGGACTTTCGGTGAGCAGTTCTTC. The rearrangement links TRBV10-3 to TRBJ2-1; 9 positions match TRBD2. Germline CDR1 reads ENHRY; CDR2 reads SYGVKD. V lost 6 bases to trimming and J lost 9 bases; unmatched junction nucleotides: 9. The CDR3 extends over 14 amino acids.

This chain links TRBV20-1 with TRBJ2-7, with D tentatively TRBD2 (6 bases). Germline CDR1 and CDR2: DFQATT and SNEGSKA (reference sequence). The CDR3 has 11 residues. Trimming left V 5 bases short and J 3 bases short, with 8 bases between. CDR3 residues: CSALGGYEQYF. CDR3 bases: TGCAGTGCTCTCGGGGGCTACGAGCAGTACTTC.